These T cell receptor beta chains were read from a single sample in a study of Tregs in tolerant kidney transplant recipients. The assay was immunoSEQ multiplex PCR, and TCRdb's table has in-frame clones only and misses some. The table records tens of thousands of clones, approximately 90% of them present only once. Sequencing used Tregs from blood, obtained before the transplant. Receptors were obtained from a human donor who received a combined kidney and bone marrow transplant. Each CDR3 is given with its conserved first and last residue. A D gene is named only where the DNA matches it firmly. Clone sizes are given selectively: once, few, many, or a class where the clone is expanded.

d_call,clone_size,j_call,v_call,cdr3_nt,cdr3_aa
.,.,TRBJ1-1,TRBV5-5,TGTGCCAGCAGCAACGGACGGAATCCCCGTACGAACACTGAAGCTTTCTTT,CASSNGRNPRTNTEAFF
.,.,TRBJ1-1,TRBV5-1,TGCGCCAGCAGCTTGGAGGGGACATCCAACACTGAAGCTTTCTTT,CASSLEGTSNTEAFF
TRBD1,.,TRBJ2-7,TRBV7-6,TGTGCCAGCAGCCGACACACAGGGGGCGATACCCTTTCGAGCGAGCAGTACTTC,CASSRHTGGDTLSSEQYF
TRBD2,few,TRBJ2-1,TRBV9,TGTGCCAGCAGCGTCGGGACTAGTTGGGGAGACAATGAGCAGTTCTTC,CASSVGTSWGDNEQFF
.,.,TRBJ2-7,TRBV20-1,TGCAGTGCTAGGCTAGCTCTGGAGCAGTACTTC,CSARLALEQYF
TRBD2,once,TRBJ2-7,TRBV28,TGTGCCAGCAGTTTGCATTCCACCGGGACTAGCGGGAGGGCGTTCGAGCAGTACTTC,CASSLHSTGTSGRAFEQYF
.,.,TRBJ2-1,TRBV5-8,TGTGCCAGCAGCTTGGAAAGGGTGGCTGAGCAGTTCTTC,CASSLERVAEQFF
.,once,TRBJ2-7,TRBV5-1,TGCGCCAGCAGCCCCAGGGGGGCCGACTACGAGCAGTACTTC,CASSPRGADYEQYF
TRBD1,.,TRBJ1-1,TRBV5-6,TGTGCCAGCAGCCGGTCGGACAGGGGGCGTGTAATCACTGAAGCTTTCTTT,CASSRSDRGRVITEAFF
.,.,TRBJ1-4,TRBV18,TGTGCCAGCTCACGTTTCTACGGAAAACTGTTTTTT,CASSRFYGKLFF
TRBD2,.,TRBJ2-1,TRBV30,TGTGCCTGGGCGGGACTAGCGACATCCAATGAGCAGTTCTTC,CAWAGLATSNEQFF
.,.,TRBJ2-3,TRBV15,TGTGCCACCAGCAGATTAGCGGATAACACAGATACGCAGTATTTT,CATSRLADNTDTQYF
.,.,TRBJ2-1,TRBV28,TGTGCCAGCAGTTTAGGCGGGGCCACCTACAATGAGCAGTTCTTC,CASSLGGATYNEQFF
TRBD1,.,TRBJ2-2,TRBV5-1,TGCGCCAGCAGCTTCGGGACAGGGGGAAGTACCGGGGAGCTGTTTTTT,CASSFGTGGSTGELFF
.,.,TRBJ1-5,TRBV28,TGTGCCAGCAGTTTTAGGAGTTTTTGGCAGCCCCAGCATTTT,CASSFRSFWQPQHF
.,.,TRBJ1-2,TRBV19,TGTGCCAGTAGTATGACAGGACGCTACACCTTC,CASSMTGRYTF
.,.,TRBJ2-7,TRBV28,TGTGCCAGCAGTTTCGGGTTTGGGCCGTACGAGCAGTACTTC,CASSFGFGPYEQYF
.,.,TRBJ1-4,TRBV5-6,TGTGCCAGCAGCCCTCAGACGGGGGCGCGAGGTGAAAAACTGTTTTTT,CASSPQTGARGEKLFF
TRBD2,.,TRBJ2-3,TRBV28,TGTGCCAGCAGTCACGGGACTAGCGGGAGAACAGATACGCAGTATTTT,CASSHGTSGRTDTQYF
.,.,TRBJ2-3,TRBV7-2,TGTGCCAGCAGCGCGCGCACAGATACGCAGTATTTT,CASSARTDTQYF
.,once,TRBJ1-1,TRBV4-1,TGCGCCAGCAGCCAGGACAGGAACACTGAAGCTTTCTTT,CASSQDRNTEAFF
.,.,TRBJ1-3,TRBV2,TGTGCCAGCAAGGTGACGGAATCTGGAAACACCATATATTTT,CASKVTESGNTIYF
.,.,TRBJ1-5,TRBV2,TGTGCCAGCAGTCCGGACCGAGATCAGCCCCAGCATTTT,CASSPDRDQPQHF
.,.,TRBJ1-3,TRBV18,TGTGCCAGCTCACCGAACGATGGGGACAACACCATATATTTT,CASSPNDGDNTIYF